The clone carrying this TCR beta chain was seen repeatedly, ten times or more. What it binds is not known. The TCRbeta library was prepared with unique molecular identifiers. TCRdb re-called the PCR reads with MiXCR, one entry per CDR3 protein. The data contain over 150,000 distinct CDR3 sequences, about 6% of them seen just once; the ten biggest clones take up roughly 4.7%. This entry is derived from a study of T-cell reconstitution after alpha-beta-depleted transplantation in children. Study findings and constraints: Where some patients showed high TCRbeta diversity at day 60, it came from recipient T cells and thymic progenitors that had survived. When one year had passed after transplant, most T-cell counts and diversity came from newly produced T cells.

The ends were cut back, 3 bases at V and 4 bases at J, with 18 bases in the middle. Germline loops: CDR1 LGHNA, CDR2 YSLEER. The CDR3 is made up of 16 amino acids. The gene calls are TRBV4-3 and TRBJ1-2, with D tentatively TRBD1 (5 bases). The specimen was PBMCs, collected before TCRalphabeta/CD19-depleted stem cell transplant. This receptor was taken from a girl in the first two years of life with combined immunodeficiency, due to receive a stem cell transplant. CDR3 DNA sequence: TGCGCCAGCAGCCAGATCCGACAGCTACCTGCCTATGGCTACACCTTC. Its protein product is CASSQIRQLPAYGYTF.